These T cell receptor beta chains were read from a single sample in a study of cytomegalovirus exposure and HLA in healthy donors. Here immunoSEQ multiplex PCR was the method, and the copy in TCRdb shows in-frame clones only, minus some. Among 150,000 or so clones listed, almost 80% were seen once. Sequencing was done on a sample of PBMCs. The receptor source for this set is a young man in good health and CMV-seropositive. Both conserved end residues are part of each CDR3. Fields, in order: V gene, J gene, CDR3 protein.

v_gene: TRBV5-6; j_gene: TRBJ2-1; CDR3aa: CASSLAGGNEQFF
v_gene: TRBV21-1; j_gene: TRBJ2-5; CDR3aa: CASSKRFTGGHKETQYF
v_gene: TRBV20-1; j_gene: TRBJ1-1; CDR3aa: CSGHLNTEAFF
v_gene: TRBV5-6; j_gene: TRBJ2-3; CDR3aa: CASSPKGVRRSTDTQYF
v_gene: TRBV28; j_gene: TRBJ1-1; CDR3aa: CASSRGGIMNTEAFF
v_gene: TRBV6-4; j_gene: TRBJ2-7; CDR3aa: CARGGDLISYEQYF
v_gene: TRBV9; j_gene: TRBJ2-1; CDR3aa: CASSVGPGLEGDEQFF
v_gene: TRBV6-4; j_gene: TRBJ2-3; CDR3aa: CASSDGVEGGSDTQYF
v_gene: TRBV2; j_gene: TRBJ2-5; CDR3aa: CASSILKETQYF
v_gene: TRBV19; j_gene: TRBJ1-5; CDR3aa: CASSQGQTRTTSNQPQHF
v_gene: TRBV5-1; j_gene: TRBJ2-7; CDR3aa: CASSLYPPDRIDEQYF
v_gene: TRBV29-1; j_gene: TRBJ2-1; CDR3aa: CSVEFNTGVPTYNEQFF
v_gene: TRBV28; j_gene: TRBJ2-3; CDR3aa: CASTISRAGAGGDTQYF
v_gene: TRBV11-2; j_gene: TRBJ2-7; CDR3aa: CASSLGAGLAYEQYF
v_gene: TRBV6-1; j_gene: TRBJ2-7; CDR3aa: CASMRDGTYEQYF
v_gene: TRBV12-5; j_gene: TRBJ2-1; CDR3aa: CASGLVLGQGYNEQFF
v_gene: TRBV28; j_gene: TRBJ1-1; CDR3aa: CASSPNNGAQNTEAFF
v_gene: TRBV27; j_gene: TRBJ1-1; CDR3aa: CASSLWQGANTEAFF
v_gene: TRBV2; j_gene: TRBJ2-5; CDR3aa: CASSEYWGGSRETQYF
v_gene: TRBV5-1; j_gene: TRBJ2-5; CDR3aa: CASSYGQGAGETQYF
v_gene: TRBV7-2; j_gene: TRBJ2-2; CDR3aa: CASSLVPVLSTGELFF
v_gene: TRBV28; j_gene: TRBJ2-3; CDR3aa: CASSSTPGFTDTQYF
v_gene: TRBV30; j_gene: TRBJ1-5; CDR3aa: CAWSEEGLYNQPQHF